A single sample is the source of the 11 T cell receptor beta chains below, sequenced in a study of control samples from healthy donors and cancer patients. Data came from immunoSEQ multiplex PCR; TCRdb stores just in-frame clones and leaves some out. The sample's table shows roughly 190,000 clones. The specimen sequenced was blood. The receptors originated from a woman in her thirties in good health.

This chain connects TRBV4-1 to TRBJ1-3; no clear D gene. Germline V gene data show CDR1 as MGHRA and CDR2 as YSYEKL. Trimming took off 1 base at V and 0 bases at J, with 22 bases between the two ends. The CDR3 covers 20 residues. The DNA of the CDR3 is TGCGCCAGCAGCCAAGTTTCGGGCTTCCAGACAAGCCGCTCTGGAAACACCATATATTTT. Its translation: CASSQVSGFQTSRSGNTIYF.

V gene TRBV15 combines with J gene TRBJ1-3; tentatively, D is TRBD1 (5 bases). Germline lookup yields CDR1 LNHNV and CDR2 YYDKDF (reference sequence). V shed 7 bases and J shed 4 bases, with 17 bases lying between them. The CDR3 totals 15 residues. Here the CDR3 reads CATTHIGAPGNTIYF. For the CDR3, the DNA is TGTGCCACCACTCATATAGGGGCTCCCGGAAACACCATATATTTT. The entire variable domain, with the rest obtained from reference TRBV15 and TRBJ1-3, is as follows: DAMVIQNPRYQVTQFGKPVTLSCSQTLNHNVMYWYQQKSSQAPKLLFHYYDKDFNNEADTPDNFQSRRPNTSFCFLDIRSPGLGDTAMYLCATTHIGAPGNTIYFGEGSWLTVV.

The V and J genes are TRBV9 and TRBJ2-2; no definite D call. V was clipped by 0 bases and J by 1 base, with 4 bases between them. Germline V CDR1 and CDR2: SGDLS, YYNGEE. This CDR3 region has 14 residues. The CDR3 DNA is TGTGCCAGCAGCGTAGCAGGGAACACCGGGGAGCTGTTTTTT. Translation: CASSVAGNTGELFF.

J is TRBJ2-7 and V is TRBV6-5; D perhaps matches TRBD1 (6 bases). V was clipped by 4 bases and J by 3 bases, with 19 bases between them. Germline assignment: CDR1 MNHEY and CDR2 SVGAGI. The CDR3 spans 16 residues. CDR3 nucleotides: TGTGCCAGCAGTTCCGATATCGGACAGTTAGGCTACGAGCAGTACTTC. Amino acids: CASSSDIGQLGYEQYF.

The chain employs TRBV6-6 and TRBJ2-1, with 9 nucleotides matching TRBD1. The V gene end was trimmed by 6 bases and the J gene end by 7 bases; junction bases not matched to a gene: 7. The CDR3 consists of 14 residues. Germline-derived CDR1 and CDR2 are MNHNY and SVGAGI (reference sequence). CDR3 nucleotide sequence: TGTGCCAGCAGCCGGGGACAGGGACCGAATGAGCAGTTCTTC. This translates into CASSRGQGPNEQFF.

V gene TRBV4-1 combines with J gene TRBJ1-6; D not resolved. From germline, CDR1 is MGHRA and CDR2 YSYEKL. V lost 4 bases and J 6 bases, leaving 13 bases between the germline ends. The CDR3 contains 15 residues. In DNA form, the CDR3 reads TGCGCCAGCAGCCTTCCCCGGGAGTTTAATTCACCCCTCCACTTT. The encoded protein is CASSLPREFNSPLHF.

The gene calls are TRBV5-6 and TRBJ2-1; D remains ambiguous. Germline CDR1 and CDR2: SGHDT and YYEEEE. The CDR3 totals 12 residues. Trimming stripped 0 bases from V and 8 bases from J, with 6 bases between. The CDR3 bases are TGTGCCAGCAGCTTGGAAACAGATGAGCAGTTCTTC. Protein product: CASSLETDEQFF.

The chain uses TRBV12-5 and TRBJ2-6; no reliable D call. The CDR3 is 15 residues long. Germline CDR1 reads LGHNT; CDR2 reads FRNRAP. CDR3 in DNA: TGTGCCGATGGACGGAACCCTCTGGGGTCCAACGTCCTGACTTTC. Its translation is CADGRNPLGSNVLTF.

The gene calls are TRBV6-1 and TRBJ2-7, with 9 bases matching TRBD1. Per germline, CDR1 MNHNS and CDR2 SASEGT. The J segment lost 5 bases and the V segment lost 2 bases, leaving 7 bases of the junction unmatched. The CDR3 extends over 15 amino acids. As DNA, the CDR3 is TGTGCCAGCAGTGAACAACGGACAGGGGCCCACGAGCAGTACTTC. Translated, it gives CASSEQRTGAHEQYF.

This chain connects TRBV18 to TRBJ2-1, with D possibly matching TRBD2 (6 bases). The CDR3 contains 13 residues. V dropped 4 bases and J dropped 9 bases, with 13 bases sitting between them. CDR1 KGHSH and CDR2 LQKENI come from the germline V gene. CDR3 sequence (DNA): TGTGCCAGCTCACAGGCGATGGAGGGTGAGCAGTTCTTC. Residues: CASSQAMEGEQFF.

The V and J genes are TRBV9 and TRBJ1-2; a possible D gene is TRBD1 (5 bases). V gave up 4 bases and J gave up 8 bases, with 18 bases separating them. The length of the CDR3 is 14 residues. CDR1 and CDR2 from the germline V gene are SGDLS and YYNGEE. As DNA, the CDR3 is TGTGCCAGCAGCCCATATTCGGGGGGGTCCGGCTACACCTTC. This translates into CASSPYSGGSGYTF.